This record concerns one T cell receptor beta chain sequence. The antigen remains unidentified. This entry comes from a study of untreated major depressive disorder. Every depressed patient was matched in pairs with a non-depressed control on sex, age, current smoking status and body mass index. Controls lacked current or lifetime mood disorder and scored 5 or less on depressive symptoms. Study results and caveats: In every subject, the five largest TRBV05-01 clones were private. TRBV05-01 (Vbeta 5.1) usage was higher in CD4+ T cells of depressed patients than controls.

Germline loops: CDR1 MNHNS, CDR2 SASEGT. V dropped 6 bases and J dropped 5 bases, with 7 bases sitting between them. The length of the CDR3 is 11 residues. TCRdb keeps only in-frame clones here, not all; method: immunoSEQ multiplex PCR. The top ten clones hold roughly 4.7% of a sample with some 21,000 clones, around 87% of them seen once. The sequenced material came from CD4+ T cells from PBMCs. The origin of this receptor is a woman in her twenties or thirties in good health. The chain recombines TRBV6-1 with TRBJ2-5, with D hard to call. The CDR3 sequence is CASSWGETQYF. In DNA, the CDR3 is TGTGCCAGCAGCTGGGGTGAGACCCAGTACTTC.